This passage covers 14 T cell receptor beta chains from one sample sequenced in a study of graft-versus-host responses after intestinal transplantation. Method: immunoSEQ multiplex PCR; TCRdb's copy keeps in-frame clones and lacks some. This table has approximately 100,000 clones, around 88% appearing once. The material was PBMCs, obtained 255 days after intestinal transplant. The receptors here all came from a human patient who received an intestinal transplant, so some T cells may come from the graft donor.

In its sample, this clone was seen once. This chain joins TRBV4-1 and TRBJ1-2; maybe TRBD1 (5 bases). Germline V gene sequence: CDR1 MGHRA, CDR2 YSYEKL. The CDR3 runs 15 residues. V was cut by 1 base and J by 2 bases, with 11 bases left in between. CDR3 coding DNA: TGCGCCAGCAGCCAAGCGGGGGAATCGAACTATGGCTACACCTTC. It is translated as CASSQAGESNYGYTF.

This clone was seen ten or more times. The V call is TRBV7-2, the J call TRBJ2-7; D is ambiguous. CDR3 length equals 15 residues. The germline V gene has CDR1 SGHTA and CDR2 FQGNSA. V was pared by 0 bases and J by 1 base, with 10 bases between. The DNA of the CDR3 is TGTGCCAGCAGCTTAGCCCGCGGCAGATCCTACGAGCAGTACTTC. It is translated as CASSLARGRSYEQYF. Filled out from reference TRBV7-2 and TRBJ2-7, the complete variable domain reads GAGVSQSPSNKVTEKGKDVELRCDPISGHTALYWYRQSLGQGLEFLIYFQGNSAPDKSGLPSDRFSAERTGGSVSTLTIQRTQQEDSAVYLCASSLARGRSYEQYFGPGTRLTVT.

The chain couples TRBV30 to TRBJ2-3; 7 nucleotides match TRBD1. The germline V gene has CDR1 GTSNPN and CDR2 SVGIG (reference sequence). The CDR3 runs 14 residues. V lost 2 bases and J lost 1; bases outside the gene matches: 3. CDR3 nucleotide sequence: TGTGCCTGGAGTCGCGACAGGGGCACAGATACGCAGTATTTT. Amino acid sequence: CAWSRDRGTDTQYF.

V is TRBV27 and J is TRBJ1-2, with unresolved D. Trimming took 2 bases from V and 2 from J, leaving 12 bases between them. Germline CDR1 and CDR2: MNHEY and SMNVEV (reference sequence). The CDR3 extends over 15 amino acids. CDR3 DNA sequence: TGTGCCAGCAGTTTAGTCCAGGCCGGAAACTATGGCTACACCTTC. Translated, it gives CASSLVQAGNYGYTF.

This clone has a handful of counts. The chain carries TRBV6-1 and TRBJ1-4; TRBD1 is a possible D gene (5 bases). Germline assignment: CDR1 MNHNS and CDR2 SASEGT. The germline V and J ends were trimmed by 6 bases and 7 bases, with 12 bases remaining between them. The CDR3 extends over 13 amino acids. CDR3 in amino acids: CASSPRESEKLFF. Here the CDR3 DNA reads TGTGCCAGCAGCCCCAGGGAGAGTGAAAAACTGTTTTTT.

This chain uses TRBV12-1 with TRBJ2-7; the table calls TRBD1, which could not be checked here. TRBV12-1 is marked as a pseudogene. The CDR3 loop spans 15 amino acids. The CDR3 coding sequence is TGTGCCAGCAGCTCCCGGACAGGGGTGTGGAACGAGCAGTACTTC. Encoded protein: CASSSRTGVWNEQYF.

J is TRBJ2-7 and V is TRBV5-1; 8 bases are a match to TRBD2. From germline, CDR1 is SGHRS and CDR2 YFSETQ. The CDR3 covers 16 residues. The trim removed 0 bases at V and 0 bases at J, leaving 5 bases unmatched. The CDR3 protein is CASSLVSGSLSYEQYF. The CDR3 DNA is TGCGCCAGCAGCTTGGTGAGCGGGAGCCTCTCCTACGAGCAGTACTTC.

The chain recombines TRBV7-9 with TRBJ2-5, with D hard to call. The CDR3 has 14 amino acids. V was trimmed by 4 bases and J by 5 bases, leaving 14 bases between them. In germline, CDR1 is SEHNR, CDR2 FQNEAQ (reference sequence). The DNA for the CDR3 is TGTGCCAGCAGCTCCACCACGGTTTTGGAGACCCAGTACTTC. Its protein product is CASSSTTVLETQYF.

In its sample, this clone was seen a few times. CDR3 DNA sequence: TGCGCCAGCAGGGGGATAGGGGACACTGAAGCTTTCTTT. Translating it yields CASRGIGDTEAFF. This chain uses TRBV5-1 with TRBJ1-1, with TRBD1 as a possible D gene (5 bases). The germline CDR1 and CDR2 sequences are SGHRS and YFSETQ. The CDR3 runs to 13 residues. V shed 5 bases and J shed 3 bases, with 11 bases lying between them.

The CDR3 spells CASSYLDTNYGYTF. CDR3 coding DNA: TGTGCCAGCAGTTACCTCGACACTAACTATGGCTACACCTTC. This rearrangement joins TRBV6-6 to TRBJ1-2, with no clear D. V lost 2 bases, J lost 0 bases, and 7 bases lay in between. Germline V gene sequence: CDR1 MNHNY, CDR2 SVGAGI (reference sequence). CDR3 length: 14 amino acids.

This sequence joins TRBV9 and TRBJ1-2; D gene ambiguous. CDR3 length equals 14 residues. Germline CDR1 is SGDLS and CDR2 is YYNGEE. Trimming pared 4 bases from V and 2 bases from J, leaving 12 bases between. The CDR3 DNA sequence: TGTGCCAGCAGCACCCCGGGTACCAACTATGGCTACACCTTC. As protein: CASSTPGTNYGYTF.

V and J are TRBV5-4 and TRBJ2-5, with D tentatively TRBD2 (5 bases). Germline V gives CDR1 SGHNT, CDR2 YYREEE (reference sequence). The CDR3 loop spans 14 amino acids. Trimming cost V 4 bases and J 0 bases, with 10 bases left between them. CDR3 protein: CASSPLGHQETQYF. The CDR3, as DNA: TGTGCCAGCAGCCCACTAGGGCACCAAGAGACCCAGTACTTC.

V is TRBV29-1 and J is TRBJ1-1, with D possibly matching TRBD1 (5 bases). Trimming took off 6 bases at V and 3 bases at J, with 17 bases between the two ends. The germline V gene has CDR1 SQVTM and CDR2 ANQGSEA. The CDR3 runs 14 residues. The CDR3 loop reads CSVTSGGWDTEAFF. CDR3 DNA sequence: TGCAGCGTGACCTCGGGGGGGTGGGACACTGAAGCTTTCTTT.

The V and J genes are TRBV11-2 and TRBJ1-3, with TRBD1 matching 7 bases. The CDR3 has 15 amino acids. The V gene's germline CDR1 is SGHAT and CDR2 FQNNGV. Trimming at V came to 5 bases and at J to 0 bases, leaving 4 bases not matched to a gene. The CDR3 sequence: CASSPGQVSGNTIYF. The CDR3 coding sequence is TGTGCCAGCAGCCCCGGACAGGTCTCTGGAAACACCATATATTTT.